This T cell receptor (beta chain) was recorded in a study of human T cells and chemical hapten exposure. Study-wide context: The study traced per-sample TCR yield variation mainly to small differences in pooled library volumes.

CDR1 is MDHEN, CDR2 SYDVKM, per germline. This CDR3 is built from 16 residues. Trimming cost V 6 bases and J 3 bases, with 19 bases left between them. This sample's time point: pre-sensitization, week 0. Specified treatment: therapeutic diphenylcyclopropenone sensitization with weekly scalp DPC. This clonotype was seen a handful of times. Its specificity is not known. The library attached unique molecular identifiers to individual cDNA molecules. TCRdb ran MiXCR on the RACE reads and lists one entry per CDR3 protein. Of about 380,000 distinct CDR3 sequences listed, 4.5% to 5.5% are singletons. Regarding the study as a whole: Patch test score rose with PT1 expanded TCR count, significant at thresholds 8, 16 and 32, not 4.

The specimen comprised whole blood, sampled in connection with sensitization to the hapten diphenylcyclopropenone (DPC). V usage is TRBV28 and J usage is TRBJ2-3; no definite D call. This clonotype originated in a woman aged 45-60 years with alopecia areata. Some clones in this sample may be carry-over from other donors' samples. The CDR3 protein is CASSPSTDGWTDTQYF. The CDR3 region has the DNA TGTGCCAGCAGCCCCTCCACGGACGGATGGACAGATACGCAGTATTTT. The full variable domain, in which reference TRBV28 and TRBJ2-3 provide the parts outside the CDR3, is DVKVTQSSRYLVKRTGEKVFLECVQDMDHENMFWYRQDPGLGLRLIYFSYDVKMKEKGDIPEGYSVSREKKERFSLILESASTNQTSMYLCASSPSTDGWTDTQYFGPGTRLTVL.